The 7 T cell receptor beta chains listed next were all sequenced from one sample in a study of T-cell memory formation after mild COVID-19. From the 5' RACE reads, TCRdb called clonotypes with MiXCR, one entry per CDR3 protein. This sample has a few hundred thousand distinct CDR3 sequences; just under 20% occur once, and the top ten carry under 25%. Sequenced input: PBMCs or a T cell subset sorted from them (not recorded which). Receptors were obtained from a man younger than 30 who had mild COVID-19 (a few samples of this study predate the infection). Cell type and time point are not known.

This clonotype has just one count. The CDR3 spells CSASPRDRGIYEQYF. The CDR3 DNA reads as TGCAGTGCTTCACCCCGGGACAGGGGGATCTACGAGCAGTACTTC. The V call is TRBV20-1, the J call TRBJ2-7; 11 nucleotides agree with TRBD1. V lost 5 bases to trimming and J lost 3 bases; unmatched junction nucleotides: 9. The CDR3 has 15 amino acids. The germline gives CDR1 DFQATT, CDR2 SNEGSKA (reference sequence).

The sample holds one count of this clonotype. This chain joins TRBV4-3 and TRBJ2-3, with 9 bases lining up with TRBD2. V gave up 2 bases and J gave up 0 bases; unmatched junction bases: 12. Germline V gene lookup returns CDR1 LGHNA and CDR2 YSLEER. The CDR3 has 19 amino acids. This chain's CDR3 is CASSQWGASGEISTDTQYF. CDR3 nucleotide sequence: TGCGCCAGCAGCCAATGGGGGGCTAGCGGGGAAATAAGCACAGATACGCAGTATTTT.

On this clonotype itself: Just one base apart from a much larger clone, this may be a read error. The rearrangement links TRBV7-8 to TRBJ1-2; D possibly corresponds to TRBD1 (6 bases). Germline V gene sequence: CDR1 SGHVS, CDR2 FQNEAQ. V was trimmed by 2 bases and J by 0 bases, leaving 10 bases between them. This CDR3 has 15 residues. Here the CDR3 DNA reads TGTGCCAGCAGCTTAAGGGGGAGAGCTAACTATGGCTACACCTTC. Translating it yields CASSLRGRANYGYTF.

This chain links TRBV20-1 with TRBJ1-3, with D possibly matching TRBD1 (5 bases). The CDR3 has 14 amino acids. V gave up 5 bases and J gave up 4 bases, with 15 bases separating them. CDR1 and CDR2 from the germline V gene are DFQATT and SNEGSKA (reference sequence). This chain's CDR3 is CSAPSQAAGNTIYF. CDR3 bases: TGCAGTGCTCCGTCACAGGCGGCAGGAAACACCATATATTTT.

DNA of the CDR3: TGTGCCAGCAGCTCCCAAGGACTAGCGGGGGGGCCTACTCAGTACTTC. Amino acid sequence: CASSSQGLAGGPTQYF. J is TRBJ2-4 and V is TRBV5-6; 15 bases match TRBD2. The CDR3 consists of 16 residues. V was clipped by 3 bases and J by 12 bases; unmatched bases: 10. CDR1 is SGHDT and CDR2 is YYEEEE in the germline V gene.

The table lists this clonotype with many counts. CDR3 nucleotide sequence: TGTGCCAGCAGCCCCGGGGCCCTGTTCCGGGCTTTCTTT. Its protein is CASSPGALFRAFF. The rearrangement joins TRBV7-8 to TRBJ1-1, with D possibly being TRBD1 (5 bases). The V and J ends lost 5 bases and 11 bases respectively, with 18 bases between them. Per germline, CDR1 SGHVS and CDR2 FQNEAQ. CDR3 size: 13 residues.

This chain uses TRBV7-2 with TRBJ2-3; 8 nucleotides align to TRBD2. The V segment lost 1 base and the J segment 3 bases; nucleotides outside the gene matches: 6. This CDR3 has 16 amino acids. CDR1 is SGHTA, CDR2 FQGNSA, per germline. This CDR3 is CASSLGAGVRTDTQYF. DNA for the CDR3: TGTGCCAGCAGCTTAGGAGCGGGGGTCCGGACAGATACGCAGTATTTT.